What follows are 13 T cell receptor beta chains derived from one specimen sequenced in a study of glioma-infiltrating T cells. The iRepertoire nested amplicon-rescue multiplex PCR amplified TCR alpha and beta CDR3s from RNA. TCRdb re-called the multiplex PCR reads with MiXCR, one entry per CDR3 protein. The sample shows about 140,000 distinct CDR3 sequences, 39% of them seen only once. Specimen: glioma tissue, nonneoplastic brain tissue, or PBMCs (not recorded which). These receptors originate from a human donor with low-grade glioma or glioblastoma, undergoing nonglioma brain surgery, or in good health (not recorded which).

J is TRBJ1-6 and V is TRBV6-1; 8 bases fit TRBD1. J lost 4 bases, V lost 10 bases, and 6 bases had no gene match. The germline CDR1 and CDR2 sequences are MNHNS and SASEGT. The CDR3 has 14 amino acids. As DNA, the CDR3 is TGTGCCACCAGGACAGGGACTTATAATTCACCCCTCCACTTT. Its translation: CATRTGTYNSPLHF.

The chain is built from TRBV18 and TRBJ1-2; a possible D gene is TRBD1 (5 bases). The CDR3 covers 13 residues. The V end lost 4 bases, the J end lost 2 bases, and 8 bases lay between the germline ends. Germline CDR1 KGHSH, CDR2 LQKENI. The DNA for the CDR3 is TGTGCCAGCTCACTCAGGGAAAACTATGGCTACACCTTC. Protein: CASSLRENYGYTF.

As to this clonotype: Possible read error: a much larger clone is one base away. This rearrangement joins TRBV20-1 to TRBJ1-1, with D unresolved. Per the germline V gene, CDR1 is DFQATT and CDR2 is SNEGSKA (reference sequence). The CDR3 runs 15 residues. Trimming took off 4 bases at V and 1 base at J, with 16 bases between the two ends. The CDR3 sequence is CSATRTVDSNTEAFF. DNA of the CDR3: TGCAGTGCTACTAGGACCGTCGATTCGAACACTGAAGCTTTCTTT.

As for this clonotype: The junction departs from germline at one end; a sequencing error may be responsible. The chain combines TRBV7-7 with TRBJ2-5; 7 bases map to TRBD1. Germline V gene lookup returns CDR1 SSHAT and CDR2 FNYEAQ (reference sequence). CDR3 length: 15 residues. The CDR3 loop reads CASSLDRTGQETQYF. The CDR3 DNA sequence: TGTGCTAGCAGCTTAGACAGGACAGGTCAAGAGACCCAGTACTTC.

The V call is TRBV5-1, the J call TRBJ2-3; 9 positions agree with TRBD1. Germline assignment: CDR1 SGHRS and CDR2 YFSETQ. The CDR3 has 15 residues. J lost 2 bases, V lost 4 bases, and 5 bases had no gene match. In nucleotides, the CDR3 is TGCGCCAGCAGCGGAGGGACAGGGCCCACAGATACGCAGTATTTT. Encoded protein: CASSGGTGPTDTQYF.

CDR3 region: CSAFRQGAIMNTEAFF. The CDR3 DNA is TGCAGTGCTTTCCGACAGGGGGCCATAATGAACACTGAAGCTTTCTTT. The J gene is TRBJ1-1, the V gene TRBV20-1; the match to TRBD1 covers 10 bases. CDR1 is DFQATT, CDR2 SNEGSKA, per germline (reference sequence). The V and J ends lost 5 bases and 0 bases, in that order; junction bases with no gene match: 9. The CDR3 runs to 16 residues.

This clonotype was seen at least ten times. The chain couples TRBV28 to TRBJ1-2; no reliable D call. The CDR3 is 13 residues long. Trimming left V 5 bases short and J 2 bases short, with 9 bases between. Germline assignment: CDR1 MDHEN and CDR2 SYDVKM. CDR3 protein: CASSPRVNYGYTF. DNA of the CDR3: TGTGCCAGCAGTCCCCGAGTGAACTATGGCTACACCTTC.

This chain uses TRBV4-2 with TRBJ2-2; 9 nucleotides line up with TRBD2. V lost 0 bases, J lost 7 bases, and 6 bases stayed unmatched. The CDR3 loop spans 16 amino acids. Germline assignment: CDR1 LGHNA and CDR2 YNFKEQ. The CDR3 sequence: CASSQDPGLAFGELFF. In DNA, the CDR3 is TGTGCCAGCAGCCAAGATCCGGGACTAGCATTCGGGGAGCTGTTTTTT.

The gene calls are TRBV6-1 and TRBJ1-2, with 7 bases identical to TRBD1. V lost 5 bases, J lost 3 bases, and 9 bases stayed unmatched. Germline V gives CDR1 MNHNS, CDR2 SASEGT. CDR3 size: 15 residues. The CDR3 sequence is CASSSRQGGYYGYTF. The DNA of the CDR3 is TGTGCCAGCAGTTCCCGACAGGGAGGGTACTATGGCTACACCTTC.

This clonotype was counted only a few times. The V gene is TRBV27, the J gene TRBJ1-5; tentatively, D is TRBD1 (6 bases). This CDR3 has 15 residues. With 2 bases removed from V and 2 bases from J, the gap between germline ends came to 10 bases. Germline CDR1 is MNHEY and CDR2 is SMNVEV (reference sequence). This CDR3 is CASSLGGLGNQPQHF. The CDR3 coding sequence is TGTGCCAGCAGTTTAGGGGGGCTTGGCAATCAGCCCCAGCATTTT.

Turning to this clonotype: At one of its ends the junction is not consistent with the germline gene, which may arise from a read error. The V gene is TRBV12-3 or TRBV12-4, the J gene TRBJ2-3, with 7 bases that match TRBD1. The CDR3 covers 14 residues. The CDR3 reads CATSEWDRTDTQYF. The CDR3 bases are TGTGCCACCAGTGAGTGGGACAGAACAGATACGCAGTATTTT.

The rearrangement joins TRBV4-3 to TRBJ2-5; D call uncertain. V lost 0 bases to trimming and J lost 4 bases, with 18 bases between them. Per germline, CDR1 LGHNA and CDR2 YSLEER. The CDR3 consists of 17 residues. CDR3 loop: CASSQEPPTSAPETQYF. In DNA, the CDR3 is TGCGCCAGCAGCCAAGAACCCCCGACAAGTGCCCCAGAGACCCAGTACTTC.

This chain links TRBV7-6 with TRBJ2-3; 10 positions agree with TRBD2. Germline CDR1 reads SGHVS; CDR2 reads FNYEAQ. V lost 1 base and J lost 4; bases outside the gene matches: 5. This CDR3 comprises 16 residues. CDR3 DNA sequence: TGTGCCAGCAGCTTAGGTGCTAGCGGGAGTGCAGATACGCAGTATTTT. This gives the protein CASSLGASGSADTQYF. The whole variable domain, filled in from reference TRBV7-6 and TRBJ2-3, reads GAGVSQSPRYKVTKRGQDVALRCDPISGHVSLYWYRQALGQGPEFLTYFNYEAQQDKSGLPNDRFSAERPEGSISTLTIQRTEQRDSAMYRCASSLGASGSADTQYFGPGTRLTVL.